This T cell receptor (beta chain) stems from a study of blood T cell repertoires in COVID-19. Whole-study context: Whether acute or convalescent, the COVID-19 samples came from the United States, Italy and Spain. The analysed material was cDNA or gDNA that came from T cells, B-cell-depleted T cells, or PBMCs.

V lost 6 bases and J 1 base, leaving 11 bases between the germline ends. This CDR3 region has 14 residues. The germline V gene has CDR1 SNHLY and CDR2 FYNNEI. Data came from immunoSEQ multiplex PCR; TCRdb stores just in-frame clones and leaves some out. The sample shows 150,000 to 200,000 clones, 88% of them seen only once. Ages ranged from about 18 to 89 years, with residence in around 24 US areas. Two consecutive negative NP/OP PCR tests, clearance, or resolved symptoms defined Cohort 3 recovery. The clonotype comes from a young woman who had recovered from COVID-19. The chain uses TRBV2 and TRBJ2-3, with D perhaps matching TRBD1 (5 bases). The sequenced sample was PBMCs or T cells enriched from blood (not recorded which). The CDR3 loop reads CASRRGFGTDTQYF. The CDR3 DNA follows: TGTGCCAGCAGAAGGGGATTCGGCACAGATACGCAGTATTTT.